Presented here are 5 T cell receptor beta chains from one specimen sequenced in a study of cytomegalovirus exposure and HLA in healthy donors. This table comes from immunoSEQ multiplex PCR, and its TCRdb copy is limited to in-frame clones, with some not included. This sample has 90,000 to 120,000 clones, with roughly 95% found just once. Input material: PBMCs. The source is a woman between 18 and 30 years old in good health and CMV-seronegative.

The rearrangement uses TRBV4-3 and TRBJ2-7; 8 bases are shared with TRBD1. V was pared by 4 bases and J by 4 bases, with 3 bases of the junction left unmatched. Germline loops: CDR1 LGHNA, CDR2 YSLEER. CDR3 size: 13 residues. CDR3 residues: CASSRDRGYEQYF. The CDR3 DNA reads TGCGCCAGCAGCCGAGACAGGGGTTACGAGCAGTACTTC.

The genes are TRBV27 and TRBJ2-1, with 7 nucleotides matching TRBD2. From germline, CDR1 is MNHEY and CDR2 SMNVEV (reference sequence). There are 14 residues in the CDR3. Trimming took 3 bases from V and 5 from J; bases not matched to a gene: 4. The DNA for the CDR3 is TGTGCCAGCAGTTTGTTCCGGGGGGACAATGAGCAGTTCTTC. Encoded protein: CASSLFRGDNEQFF.

This clone was observed once. This sequence joins TRBV10-3 and TRBJ2-7; unclear D gene. Germline CDR1 and CDR2: ENHRY and SYGVKD. V was shortened by 2 bases and J by 3 bases, with 5 bases between the two germline ends. CDR3 length: 12 amino acids. In nucleotides, the CDR3 is TGTGCCATCAGTGAGCAGGACTACGAGCAGTACTTC. Protein sequence: CAISEQDYEQYF.

This chain links TRBV4-2 with TRBJ1-2; D may be TRBD1 (6 bases). V lost 2 bases and J 4 bases, leaving 14 bases between the germline ends. Looked up from germline, CDR1 is LGHNA and CDR2 is YNFKEQ. This CDR3 has 15 amino acids. The CDR3 nucleotides read TGTGCCAGCAGCCAAAGCATGCGGACAGCCTATGGCTACACCTTC. It translates to CASSQSMRTAYGYTF.

This sequence joins TRBV11-1 and TRBJ2-5; 9 bases line up with TRBD2. Germline CDR1 reads SGHAT; CDR2 reads FQDESV (reference sequence). The V gene end was trimmed by 4 bases and the J gene end by 5 bases; junction bases not matched to a gene: 8. This CDR3 is built from 15 residues. CDR3 in amino acids: CASSSGGGVFETQYF. The DNA of the CDR3 is TGTGCCAGCAGCTCCGGCGGGGGGGTCTTTGAGACCCAGTACTTC.